This entry concerns a single T cell receptor beta chain. Treatment meaning: oral pan-JAK inhibitor, 5-10 mg twice daily. The sample originates from a study of CD8+ T cells in alopecia areata. Sequencing used cDNA as its template, made by extracting RNA and reverse transcribing it. The assay was immunoSEQ multiplex PCR, and TCRdb's table has in-frame clones only and misses some. The profile shows approximately 130,000 clones, around 60% of them singletons. The CDR3 loop spans 10 amino acids. V gave up 1 base and J gave up 5 bases, with 2 bases separating them. Germline V gene sequence: CDR1 SQVTM, CDR2 ANQGSEA.

The TCR was taken from a human donor with alopecia areata. This chain uses TRBV29-1 with TRBJ1-2; unclear D gene. This specimen consisted of CD4+ T cells sorted from blood, obtained at week 4, from a patient treated with tofacitinib. This CDR3 is CSVEAYGYTF. CDR3 in DNA: TGCAGCGTTGAAGCATATGGCTACACCTTC.